These 32 T cell receptor beta chains came from one sample sequenced in a study of T cell repertoires in cytomegalovirus infection. TCRdb ran MiXCR on the reads and lists one entry per CDR3 protein. Here the sample spans about 340,000 distinct CDR3 sequences, under 35% being singletons. For these receptors, no antigen is known. This material consisted of cultured PBMCs, taken from culture after CMV antigen stimulation. The source is a human donor in good health (CMV status not recorded). Some clones in this sample may be carry-over from other donors' samples.

A few counts support this clonotype. The chain carries TRBV19 and TRBJ2-1; 15 positions agree with TRBD2. Germline values: CDR1 LNHDA, CDR2 SQIVND (reference sequence). This CDR3 comprises 16 residues. V lost 7 bases and J lost 7; bases outside the gene matches: 8. The CDR3 loop reads CASNPMGTSGRNEQFF. DNA for the CDR3: TGTGCCAGTAATCCAATGGGGACTAGCGGGAGGAATGAGCAGTTCTTC.

The chain combines TRBV7-9 with TRBJ2-2; D tentatively fits TRBD1 or TRBD2 (5 bases each). CDR1 and CDR2 from the germline V gene are SEHNR and FQNEAQ (reference sequence). With 5 bases removed from V and 5 bases from J, the gap between germline ends came to 15 bases. The length of the CDR3 is 15 residues. The CDR3 here is CASSDYLGETGELFF. CDR3 coding DNA: TGTGCCAGCAGCGATTATTTGGGGGAAACCGGGGAGCTGTTTTTT.

There are many counts of this clonotype. The chain has TRBV7-8 and TRBJ2-1, with no clear D. Per the germline V gene, CDR1 is SGHVS and CDR2 is FQNEAQ. The CDR3 extends over 14 amino acids. V was pared by 0 bases and J by 3 bases, with 6 bases between. The CDR3: CASSLANIYNEQFF. CDR3 coding DNA: TGTGCCAGCAGCTTAGCGAACATCTACAATGAGCAGTTCTTC.

This clonotype was detected only once. This rearrangement joins TRBV10-3 to TRBJ1-4; D is unclear. The germline gives CDR1 ENHRY, CDR2 SYGVKD. The CDR3 is made up of 14 amino acids. Deletions cut 2 bases from V and 9 bases from J, with 13 bases between. In DNA, the CDR3 is TGTGCCATCAGTGAGGACTCGGGAAAGAAAAAACTGTTTTTT. Protein product: CAISEDSGKKKLFF.

The rearrangement links TRBV30 to TRBJ1-1; D gene uncertain. The V end lost 1 base, the J end lost 8 bases, and 14 bases lay between the germline ends. The CDR3 has 13 residues. Germline V gene data show CDR1 as GTSNPN and CDR2 as SVGIG (reference sequence). CDR3 nucleotides: TGTGCCTGGAGTGCTCGGACGGATGGAGAAGCTTTCTTT. Residues: CAWSARTDGEAFF.

The chain links TRBV24-1 to TRBJ2-3; 8 nucleotides agree with TRBD1. The CDR3 runs to 16 residues. V was pared by 3 bases and J by 8 bases, with 12 bases of the junction left unmatched. CDR1 is KGHDR, CDR2 SFDVKD, per germline. Here the CDR3 DNA reads TGTGCCACCAGTGATCAAAACCAGGGGGCGCTTGGTACGCAGTATTTT. This translates into CATSDQNQGALGTQYF.

This clonotype was picked up a small number of times. The chain couples TRBV19 to TRBJ2-2, with D uncertain. The germline V gene has CDR1 LNHDA and CDR2 SQIVND (reference sequence). Trimming took 7 bases from V and 5 from J, leaving 20 bases between them. This CDR3 contains 16 residues. DNA for the CDR3: TGTGCCAGTAAAGCCTCTGCCTACTTAATAACCGGGGAGCTGTTTTTT. Amino acid sequence: CASKASAYLITGELFF.

This clonotype turned up a few times. This rearrangement joins TRBV28 to TRBJ2-2; D possibly matches TRBD1 or TRBD2 (6 bases each). CDR1 is MDHEN and CDR2 is SYDVKM in the germline V gene. The germline V and J ends were trimmed by 6 bases and 6 bases, with 20 bases remaining between them. The CDR3 consists of 16 residues. CDR3 region: CASSHFTGGGSGELFF. CDR3 nucleotide sequence: TGTGCCAGCAGCCACTTTACAGGAGGGGGATCCGGGGAGCTGTTTTTT.

This clonotype was seen at least ten times. The chain has TRBV7-8 and TRBJ2-3; 10 bases align to TRBD2. The CDR3 spans 15 residues. Germline V CDR1 and CDR2: SGHVS, FQNEAQ. With V trimmed by 6 bases and J by 0 bases, 3 bases remained unmatched. The CDR3 is CASRWTSGSTDTQYF. CDR3 sequence (DNA): TGTGCCAGCAGATGGACTAGCGGTAGCACAGATACGCAGTATTTT.

The chain uses TRBV20-1 and TRBJ2-5; no reliable D call. Germline assignment: CDR1 DFQATT and CDR2 SNEGSKA (reference sequence). V gave up 5 bases and J gave up 2 bases, with 15 bases separating them. The CDR3 runs to 14 residues. The CDR3 coding sequence is TGCAGTGCTCATCGTTCCGGGCAACAAGAGACCCAGTACTTC. Its translation: CSAHRSGQQETQYF.

This clonotype has at least ten counts. V usage is TRBV7-6 and J usage is TRBJ1-2; the match to TRBD1 covers 7 bases. V lost 1 base and J lost 4; bases outside the gene matches: 6. This CDR3 is 15 amino acids long. Germline CDR1 SGHVS, CDR2 FNYEAQ. The CDR3 loop reads CASSLGQGGSYGYTF. CDR3 nucleotide sequence: TGTGCCAGCAGCTTAGGACAGGGAGGGAGCTATGGCTACACCTTC. Drawing the rest from reference TRBV7-6 and TRBJ1-2, the complete variable domain is GAGVSQSPRYKVTKRGQDVALRCDPISGHVSLYWYRQALGQGPEFLTYFNYEAQQDKSGLPNDRFSAERPEGSISTLTIQRTEQRDSAMYRCASSLGQGGSYGYTFGSGTRLTVV.

Only a few counts were recorded for this clonotype. This chain joins TRBV12-3 or TRBV12-4 and TRBJ2-3, with D possibly TRBD2 on 7 matching bases. V was cut by 3 bases and J by 6 bases, with 16 bases left in between. The CDR3 extends over 15 amino acids. Here the CDR3 reads CASSLGRGQGDTQYF. The CDR3 region has the DNA TGTGCCAGCAGTTTGGGGAGGGGCCAGGGGGATACGCAGTATTTT.

This clonotype was recorded at least ten times. The J gene is TRBJ1-1, the V gene TRBV7-6, with D unclear. The CDR3 has 16 amino acids. Germline-derived CDR1 and CDR2 are SGHVS and FNYEAQ. V was pared by 3 bases and J by 7 bases, with 21 bases between. The DNA for the CDR3 is TGTGCCAGCAGCTTTCGACCAGCACGACTTTACGGTGAAGCTTTCTTT. Its translation is CASSFRPARLYGEAFF.

The rearrangement uses TRBV14 and TRBJ1-1; the D is unclear. Germline loops: CDR1 SGHDN, CDR2 FVKESK. The CDR3 has 15 amino acids. V gave up 1 base and J gave up 1 base, with 10 bases separating them. The CDR3: CASSQGDWPNTEAFF. The CDR3 nucleotides read TGTGCCAGCAGCCAAGGAGACTGGCCGAACACTGAAGCTTTCTTT.

The CDR3 nucleotides read TGTGCCAGCTTGGGGAGCTGGGAGCGGGGTTACAATGAGCAGTTCTTC. This codes for CASLGSWERGYNEQFF. The chain couples TRBV11-2 to TRBJ2-1; the match to TRBD2 covers 7 bases. The germline gives CDR1 SGHAT, CDR2 FQNNGV. Unmatched junction bases numbered 14, after V lost 8 bases and J lost 4 bases. CDR3 length: 16 residues.

This clonotype was counted many times. The chain couples TRBV7-9 to TRBJ2-5, with D unclear. The CDR3 has 15 amino acids. V was pared by 1 base and J by 2 bases, with 11 bases between. Germline CDR1 and CDR2: SEHNR and FQNEAQ (reference sequence). The CDR3 spells CASSLGSVRQETQYF. The CDR3, as DNA: TGTGCCAGCAGCTTAGGGTCGGTCAGACAAGAGACCCAGTACTTC.

For the CDR3, the DNA is TGTGCCAGCAGCTTAGGGGGGGCTAGCAAGCAGTTCTTC. Its protein is CASSLGGASKQFF. J is TRBJ2-1 and V is TRBV7-2; D is possibly TRBD1 or TRBD2 (6 bases each). The CDR3 sequence is 13 residues long. Germline V gene data show CDR1 as SGHTA and CDR2 as FQGNSA. V was trimmed by 1 base and J by 11 bases, leaving 12 bases between them.

The chain combines TRBV19 with TRBJ1-5; 8 positions agree with TRBD1. Germline V lookup: CDR1 LNHDA, CDR2 SQIVND (reference sequence). This CDR3 is built from 19 residues. The ends lost 3 bases at V and 0 bases at J; junction bases unmatched: 13. CDR3 in DNA: TGTGCCAGTAGTATTAATTTCCCGGGACAGGATTATAGCAATCAGCCCCAGCATTTT. It is translated as CASSINFPGQDYSNQPQHF.

The chain has TRBV7-3 and TRBJ2-5, with TRBD2 identical over 9 bases. Trimming at V came to 7 bases and at J to 1 base, leaving 4 bases not matched to a gene. CDR3 length equals 14 residues. Germline-derived CDR1 and CDR2 are SGHTA and FQGTGA. The CDR3 protein is CASTPLAGQETQYF. CDR3 bases: TGTGCCAGCACCCCACTAGCGGGCCAAGAGACCCAGTACTTC. The full variable domain, rest sourced from reference TRBV7-3 and TRBJ2-5, is GAGVSQTPSNKVTEKGKYVELRCDPISGHTALYWYRQSLGQGPEFLIYFQGTGAADDSGLPNDRFFAVRPEGSVSTLKIQRTERGDSAVYLCASTPLAGQETQYFGPGTRLLVL.

The gene calls are TRBV2 and TRBJ2-1; a weak D match, TRBD2 (6 bases). Germline CDR1 and CDR2: SNHLY and FYNNEI. The CDR3 has 14 residues. V was pared by 8 bases and J by 8 bases, with 19 bases between. CDR3: CASLKPPSADEQFF. Here the CDR3 DNA reads TGTGCCAGCTTGAAACCCCCTAGCGCCGATGAGCAGTTCTTC.

The genes are TRBV7-3 and TRBJ2-1, with D possibly being TRBD1 (6 bases). The CDR3 is made up of 16 amino acids. V was cut by 4 bases and J by 12 bases, with 25 bases left in between. The V gene's germline CDR1 is SGHTA and CDR2 FQGTGA. CDR3 in amino acids: CASSSTGSFTPDGQFF. In DNA form, the CDR3 reads TGTGCCAGCAGCTCAACAGGGTCCTTTACACCAGACGGGCAGTTCTTC.

The chain links TRBV10-3 to TRBJ1-2; maybe TRBD1 (5 bases). Germline lookup yields CDR1 ENHRY and CDR2 SYGVKD. The CDR3 spans 13 residues. Trimming pared 6 bases from V and 4 bases from J, leaving 12 bases between. The DNA of the CDR3 is TGTGCCATCAGAGACAGCGCATCCTATGGCTACACCTTC. Protein product: CAIRDSASYGYTF.

This clonotype was recorded a few times. This chain connects TRBV19 to TRBJ1-5; D possibly corresponds to TRBD1 (5 bases). CDR1 and CDR2 (germline): LNHDA, SQIVND (reference sequence). Trimming stripped 6 bases from V and 1 base from J, with 19 bases between. The CDR3 covers 17 residues. For the CDR3, the DNA is TGTGCCAGTAGCGAGATTTCCCCAGGGATCAGCAATCAGCCCCAGCATTTT. Its protein product is CASSEISPGISNQPQHF.

V usage is TRBV5-6 and J usage is TRBJ1-1; D perhaps matches TRBD1 (5 bases). Germline lookup yields CDR1 SGHDT and CDR2 YYEEEE. Trimming cost V 0 bases and J 7 bases, with 16 bases left between them. The CDR3 runs to 15 residues. DNA for the CDR3: TGTGCCAGCAGCTTGGAGGCCCTTGGGGGGAATGAAGCTTTCTTT. Protein sequence: CASSLEALGGNEAFF.

The chain joins TRBV11-2 to TRBJ1-3; the match to TRBD1 covers 7 bases. Germline CDR1 reads SGHAT; CDR2 reads FQNNGV. With V trimmed by 6 bases and J by 5 bases, 7 bases remained unmatched. This CDR3 has 14 amino acids. CDR3 nucleotide sequence: TGTGCCAGCAGAAATACAGGGGCGAGAAACACCATATATTTT. As protein: CASRNTGARNTIYF.

The table lists this clonotype with many counts. This chain links TRBV7-2 with TRBJ2-5; TRBD2 might be the D (5 bases). The CDR3 length is 15 residues. The germline V and J ends were trimmed by 3 bases and 2 bases, with 13 bases remaining between them. Germline V gene sequence: CDR1 SGHTA, CDR2 FQGNSA. CDR3 sequence reads: CASSLGTRPQETQYF. The CDR3 coding sequence is TGTGCCAGCAGCTTGGGAACTAGGCCTCAAGAGACCCAGTACTTC.

The V and J genes are TRBV5-1 and TRBJ2-3; the D gene is possibly TRBD2 (5 bases). The CDR3 has 16 residues. The germline gives CDR1 SGHRS, CDR2 YFSETQ. Between the trimmed V and J ends, which lost 0 bases and 1 base, there was a span of 12 bases. The CDR3 sequence is CASSLEFQAGTDTQYF. For the CDR3, the DNA is TGCGCCAGCAGCTTGGAGTTCCAAGCGGGCACAGATACGCAGTATTTT. Based on the CDR3 plus reference TRBV5-1 and TRBJ2-3, the full variable domain is KAGVTQTPRYLIKTRGQQVTLSCSPISGHRSVSWYQQTPGQGLQFLFEYFSETQRNKGNFPGRFSGRQFSNSRSEMNVSTLELGDSALYLCASSLEFQAGTDTQYFGPGTRLTVL.

This clonotype has a count of ten or more. The chain joins TRBV7-2 to TRBJ2-3, with no clear D. CDR1 and CDR2 (germline): SGHTA, FQGNSA. With 1 base removed from V and 7 bases from J, the gap between germline ends came to 9 bases. This CDR3 is built from 13 residues. The CDR3 sequence is CASSLVGQNTQYF. The CDR3 region has the DNA TGTGCCAGCAGCTTAGTGGGCCAGAATACGCAGTATTTT.

The chain joins TRBV19 to TRBJ1-1; TRBD1 matches at 7 bases. Germline loops: CDR1 LNHDA, CDR2 SQIVND (reference sequence). This CDR3 region has 11 residues. V gave up 5 bases and J gave up 11 bases; unmatched junction bases: 5. The CDR3 spells CASSVDRWAFF. The CDR3 DNA sequence: TGTGCCAGTAGTGTGGACAGGTGGGCTTTCTTT.

This clonotype has only a few counts. The chain joins TRBV12-3 or TRBV12-4 to TRBJ2-3; the D gene is possibly TRBD2 (6 bases). The CDR3 loop spans 11 amino acids. The V end was cut by 9 bases, the J end by 3 bases, with 7 bases between. CDR3 region: CASGGTDTQYF. The CDR3 region has the DNA TGTGCCAGTGGGGGGACAGATACGCAGTATTTT.

This clonotype was seen a few times. This rearrangement joins TRBV7-9 to TRBJ2-7, with D possibly being TRBD1 (6 bases). This CDR3 has 16 residues. Germline V gene data show CDR1 as SEHNR and CDR2 as FQNEAQ (reference sequence). Trimming shortened V by 3 bases and J by 5 bases, and 20 bases separated the two germline ends. This chain's CDR3 is CASSFEFSGASNEQYF. The CDR3 DNA is TGTGCCAGCAGCTTCGAGTTTTCAGGGGCATCGAACGAGCAGTACTTC.

The table lists this clonotype with many counts. V and J are TRBV19 and TRBJ2-1, with no clear D. Germline lookup yields CDR1 LNHDA and CDR2 SQIVND (reference sequence). With 5 bases removed from V and 2 bases from J, the gap between germline ends came to 7 bases. This CDR3 region has 13 residues. The CDR3, as DNA: TGTGCCAGTAGTCCAGCCCCCTACAATGAGCAGTTCTTC. Translated: CASSPAPYNEQFF.